These 17 T cell receptor beta chains came from one sample sequenced in a study of T-cell memory formation after mild COVID-19. TCRdb reprocessed the 5' RACE reads with MiXCR, giving one entry per CDR3 protein. The sample has over 11,000 distinct CDR3 sequences; approximately 19% are singletons. The specimen sequenced was PBMCs or a T cell subset sorted from them (not recorded which). These receptor sequences come from an adult woman who had mild COVID-19 (a few samples of this study predate the infection). Cell type and time point are not known.

The chain uses TRBV20-1 and TRBJ2-1; 7 nucleotides match TRBD2. J was trimmed by 5 bases and V by 6 bases; bases with no gene match: 16. Per germline, CDR1 DFQATT and CDR2 SNEGSKA (reference sequence). This CDR3 spans 16 amino acids. CDR3 coding DNA: TGCAGTGCAACCACCTCGGCTAGCGGAGACAACAATGAGCAGTTCTTC. The encoded protein is CSATTSASGDNNEQFF.

The genes are TRBV5-1 and TRBJ2-7; D gene ambiguous. The CDR3 is 14 amino acids. Germline V gene sequence: CDR1 SGHRS, CDR2 YFSETQ. V lost 0 bases to trimming and J lost 5 bases, with 12 bases between them. CDR3 sequence (DNA): TGCGCCAGCAGCTTGGCACCTACGGTCCACGAGCAGTACTTC. Translated, it gives CASSLAPTVHEQYF.

This chain joins TRBV4-2 and TRBJ2-3; D is ambiguous. CDR1 and CDR2 (germline): LGHNA, YNFKEQ. The CDR3 is 14 residues long. Trimming pared 0 bases from V and 6 bases from J, leaving 10 bases between. The CDR3 bases are TGTGCCAGCAGCCAAGATAAGTCAGCCGATACGCAGTATTTT. Its protein product is CASSQDKSADTQYF.

This clonotype qualifies as medium-sized. The chain employs TRBV7-9 and TRBJ2-5, with D tentatively TRBD2 (5 bases). V was pared by 5 bases and J by 5 bases, with 9 bases between. The CDR3 length is 12 residues. The germline V gene encodes CDR1 SEHNR and CDR2 FQNEAQ (reference sequence). The CDR3, as DNA: TGTGCCAGCAGCCCCCCGGGGGAGACCCAGTACTTC. Translated, it gives CASSPPGETQYF.

This clonotype was detected many times. The chain employs TRBV12-3 or TRBV12-4 and TRBJ2-7; 7 bases map to TRBD1. The CDR3 consists of 15 residues. V lost 7 bases, J lost 7 bases, and 16 bases stayed unmatched. CDR3 residues: CASTSTGPGLREQYF. The CDR3 nucleotides are TGTGCCAGCACCTCGACAGGGCCAGGACTTAGGGAGCAGTACTTC.

This clonotype appeared many times. The V and J genes are TRBV10-3 and TRBJ2-7; 9 nucleotides agree with TRBD1. Trimming removed 10 bases from V and 3 bases from J; junction bases left unmatched: 10. Germline lookup yields CDR1 ENHRY and CDR2 SYGVKD. The CDR3 is made up of 14 amino acids. The CDR3 is CATSGDRAFYEQYF. CDR3 DNA: TGTGCCACCTCAGGGGACAGGGCTTTCTACGAGCAGTACTTC.

The sample holds many counts of this clonotype. The V gene is TRBV19, the J gene TRBJ1-2; no reliable D call. Trimming removed 6 bases at V and 7 bases at J, with 15 bases between. The CDR3 length is 13 residues. Germline CDR1 LNHDA, CDR2 SQIVND (reference sequence). The CDR3 sequence is CASRREYVSGYTF. DNA of the CDR3: TGTGCCAGTAGACGGGAGTATGTGAGTGGCTACACCTTC.

The chain couples TRBV7-2 to TRBJ2-7, with D perhaps TRBD1 or TRBD2 (6 bases each). The V and J ends lost 5 bases and 6 bases respectively, with 17 bases between them. Germline V CDR1 and CDR2: SGHTA, FQGNSA. The CDR3 sequence is 14 residues long. CDR3 protein: CASSAGGPSTEQYF. Here the CDR3 DNA reads TGTGCCAGCAGCGCCGGGGGCCCCAGCACCGAGCAGTACTTC. Together with reference TRBV7-2 and TRBJ2-7, the CDR3 gives the full variable domain: GAGVSQSPSNKVTEKGKDVELRCDPISGHTALYWYRQSLGQGLEFLIYFQGNSAPDKSGLPSDRFSAERTGGSVSTLTIQRTQQEDSAVYLCASSAGGPSTEQYFGPGTRLTVT.

The sample holds many counts of this clonotype. The chain uses TRBV13 and TRBJ2-3, with D possibly being TRBD2 (5 bases). The CDR3 has 16 amino acids. The V end was cut by 4 bases, the J end by 7 bases, with 21 bases between. The V gene's germline CDR1 is PRHDT and CDR2 FYEKMQ (reference sequence). Here the CDR3 reads CASSSEESPGKYTQYF. The DNA of the CDR3 is TGTGCCAGCAGCTCAGAGGAGTCCCCGGGGAAATATACGCAGTATTTT.

This clonotype has ten or more counts. The chain recombines TRBV20-1 with TRBJ2-7, with D hard to call. Germline assignment: CDR1 DFQATT and CDR2 SNEGSKA (reference sequence). V was pared by 1 base and J by 0 bases, with 4 bases between. The CDR3 extends over 12 amino acids. CDR3 DNA sequence: TGCAGTGCTAGAGTTGGCTCCTACGAGCAGTACTTC. Protein sequence: CSARVGSYEQYF.

The chain couples TRBV19 to TRBJ2-2, with 10 bases identical to TRBD2. CDR1 and CDR2 from the germline V gene are LNHDA and SQIVND (reference sequence). The CDR3 extends over 22 amino acids. The V and J ends lost 3 bases and 2 bases, in that order; junction bases with no gene match: 21. The CDR3 region is CASSISRLAGELPTENTGELFF. The CDR3 DNA sequence: TGTGCCAGTAGTATTTCCAGGCTAGCGGGGGAACTACCCACCGAAAACACCGGGGAGCTGTTTTTT. The complete variable domain, with remaining parts taken from reference TRBV19 and TRBJ2-2, reads DGGITQSPKYLFRKEGQNVTLSCEQNLNHDAMYWYRQDPGQGLRLIYYSQIVNDFQKGDIAEGYSVSREKKESFPLTVTSAQKNPTAFYLCASSISRLAGELPTENTGELFFGEGSRLTVL.

The chain recombines TRBV29-1 with TRBJ2-3, with D perhaps TRBD2 (5 bases). With 4 bases removed from V and 0 bases from J, the gap between germline ends came to 11 bases. This CDR3 is built from 14 residues. CDR1 is SQVTM and CDR2 is ANQGSEA in the germline V gene. In nucleotides, the CDR3 is TGCAGCGTTGTACCGGGGAAAAGCACAGATACGCAGTATTTT. Protein: CSVVPGKSTDTQYF.

This clonotype was found many times. This rearrangement joins TRBV27 to TRBJ1-6; D gene ambiguous. The CDR3 extends over 15 amino acids. V lost 7 bases, J lost 0 bases, and 10 bases lay in between. The V gene's germline CDR1 is MNHEY and CDR2 SMNVEV (reference sequence). The CDR3: CASTRRSSYNSPLHF. For the CDR3, the DNA is TGTGCCAGCACAAGGAGGAGCTCCTATAATTCACCCCTCCACTTT.

This clonotype was picked up many times. CDR3 sequence reads: CATSDRGGTGGYEQYF. In DNA, the CDR3 is TGTGCCACCAGTGACCGGGGGGGGACAGGGGGCTACGAGCAGTACTTC. The chain employs TRBV24-1 and TRBJ2-7, with 11 bases aligning to TRBD1. The CDR3 loop spans 16 amino acids. The V gene's germline CDR1 is KGHDR and CDR2 SFDVKD. Trimming at V came to 4 bases and at J to 3 bases, leaving 7 bases not matched to a gene.

This clonotype was seen ten or more times. The rearrangement joins TRBV9 to TRBJ2-5; 14 nucleotides match TRBD2. Germline assignment: CDR1 SGDLS and CDR2 YYNGEE. The CDR3 has 17 residues. V shed 3 bases, J shed 1 base, and the junction held 5 bases outside the gene matches. CDR3: CASSAGTSGGLQETQYF. For the CDR3, the DNA is TGTGCCAGCAGCGCCGGGACTAGCGGGGGCCTCCAAGAGACCCAGTACTTC.

At least ten counts were recorded for this clonotype. The CDR3 DNA is TGTGCCAGCAGCCCCAAGCCCGATGGACCGGGACTTCTCACCGGGGAGCTGTTTTTT. Translating it yields CASSPKPDGPGLLTGELFF. J is TRBJ2-2 and V is TRBV3-1; TRBD2 is a possible D gene (6 bases). The germline gives CDR1 LGHDT, CDR2 YNNKEL (reference sequence). The CDR3 covers 19 residues. Trimming took 4 bases from V and 4 from J, leaving 25 bases between them.

There are many counts of this clonotype. V usage is TRBV13 and J usage is TRBJ2-3; 7 bases are shared with TRBD2. Trimming took 3 bases from V and 3 from J; bases not matched to a gene: 6. Per the germline V gene, CDR1 is PRHDT and CDR2 is FYEKMQ (reference sequence). The CDR3 covers 15 residues. CDR3 sequence (DNA): TGTGCCAGCAGCTTCCCGGGGGGAGAGACAGATACGCAGTATTTT. This translates into CASSFPGGETDTQYF. The complete variable domain, with remaining parts taken from reference TRBV13 and TRBJ2-3, reads AAGVIQSPRHLIKEKRETATLKCYPIPRHDTVYWYQQGPGQDPQFLISFYEKMQSDKGSIPDRFSAQQFSDYHSELNMSSLELGDSALYFCASSFPGGETDTQYFGPGTRLTVL.